This is a list of T cell receptor delta chains from one sample in a study of gamma delta lymphoproliferative disorders and STAT genes. TCRdb repeated clone calling on the multiplex PCR reads with CATT. The sample holds 1,500 to 2,000 delta-chain clones; under 3.5% are singletons and the top ten take roughly 14%. Sequencing used blood. These receptors came from a human donor in good health. Both conserved end residues are part of each CDR3. Fields, in order: D gene, CDR3 length, clone size, V gene, J gene, CDR3 DNA, CDR3 protein. D genes are given only for firm matches. Size values are once, few and many counts, or a class for expanded clones, and some rows have none.

TRDD3	16	NA	TRDV2	TRDJ1	TGTGCCTGTGCAGGGCTGGGGGATACGTACACCGATAAACTCATCTTT	CACAGLGDTYTDKLIF
TRDD3	17	few	TRDV2	TRDJ1	TGTGCCTGTGACACGGTAAGGGGGGATACGTACACCGATAAACTCATCTTT	CACDTVRGDTYTDKLIF
TRDD3	18	large	TRAV38-2/DV8	TRDJ1	TGTGCTTGTTTCTTCACTGGGGGGTCTTTAAAGTACACCGATAAACTCATCTTT	CACFFTGGSLKYTDKLIF
TRDD3	18	large	TRDV2	TRDJ3	TGTGCCTGTGACACGTACTGGGGGGCGAGAGGGGACACCCGACAGATGTTTTTC	CACDTYWGARGDTRQMFF
TRDD3	16	large	TRDV3	TRDJ1	TGTGCCTTTACGGGGGATACAGGTGGGGACCCCGATAAACTCATCTTT	CAFTGDTGGDPDKLIF
TRDD3	21	NA	TRDV2	TRDJ1	TGTGCCTGTGACCTCATCCTTAGTACTGGGGGATACCCGCCTGGCACCGATAAACTCATCTTT	CACDLILSTGGYPPGTDKLIF
TRDD3	17	hyperexpanded	TRDV2	TRDJ1	TGTGCCTGTGACACTGGTCCACTGGGGGCGTACACCGATAAACTCATCTTT	CACDTGPLGAYTDKLIF
TRDD3	18	large	TRDV2	TRDJ3	TGTGCCTGTGACACGGTGGGGGATAGACCCTGGGACACCCGACAGATGTTTTTC	CACDTVGDRPWDTRQMFF
TRDD3	17	large	TRDV2	TRDJ1	TGTGCCTGTGACTTCCTCGGGACTGGGGGATACTTCGATAAACTCATCTTT	CACDFLGTGGYFDKLIF
NA	19	large	TRAV29/DV5	TRDJ1	TGTGCAGCAACCACCGTTTCCTACGGAGATGTACTGGGGGTCATTAAACTCATCTTT	CAATTVSYGDVLGVIKLIF
TRDD3	21	NA	TRDV1	TRDJ1	TGTGCTCTTGGGGAACTAAGGAAGTGTTCTGGGGGGATACGCTCAATCGATAAACTCATCTTT	CALGELRKCSGGIRSIDKLIF
NA	20	few	TRDV1	TRDJ1	TGTGCTCTTGGGGAACCTACCCAGCAGGTCCACACCCGAACTACCGATAAACTCATCTTT	CALGEPTQQVHTRTTDKLIF
TRDD3	20	large	TRAV29/DV5	TRDJ1	TGTGCGCCAGGGGCCTACGAGGCTACCCAAAAGGGGGATAACACCGATAAACTCATCTTT	CAPGAYEATQKGDNTDKLIF
NA	23	large	TRDV3	TRDJ1	TGTGCCTTTCCCACGTTAAAGGTTCGGGTGTGGGCAGGGGGAAGGCAGGACACCGATAAACTCATCTTT	CAFPTLKVRVWAGGRQDTDKLIF
TRDD3	19	NA	TRDV2	TRDJ1	TGTGCCTGTGACACCTTAGTACTGGGGGATACCATTCACACCGATAAACTCATCTTT	CACDTLVLGDTIHTDKLIF
NA	24	large	TRDV1	TRDJ1	TGTGCTCTTGGGGAACGGGGCTCCTTCCTACTGATTCCCCTGGGGGATAAAGAGACCGATAAACTCATCTTT	CALGERGSFLLIPLGDKETDKLIF
TRDD3	17	few	TRDV2	TRDJ1	TGTGCCTGTGACACCGCGGGGGATAATGGGGACACCGATAAACTCATCTTT	CACDTAGDNGDTDKLIF
TRDD3	18	large	TRDV2	TRDJ1	TGTGCCTGTGACATTCTACTGGGGGATACGCGGGGGACCGATAAACTCATCTTT	CACDILLGDTRGTDKLIF
TRDD3	20	large	TRDV1	TRDJ1	TGTGCTCTTGGGGGCGTCTCCCCTACGTACTGGGGGAAACAAACCGATAAACTCATCTTT	CALGGVSPTYWGKQTDKLIF
TRDD3	19	NA	TRDV2	TRDJ1	TGTGCCTGTGACACCTTAGTACTGGGGGCCCCTTCGTACACCGATAAACTCATCTTT	CACDTLVLGAPSYTDKLIF
TRDD3	18	NA	TRDV2	TRDJ1	TGTGCCTGTGACTTAGTACTGGGGGATACGCGAGACACCGATAAACTCATCTTT	CACDLVLGDTRDTDKLIF
TRDD3	21	large	TRDV3	TRDJ1	TGTGCCTTTTTCCCTCCTACGTTGAAGTACTGGGGGATAAGGCTGACCGATAAACTCATCTTT	CAFFPPTLKYWGIRLTDKLIF